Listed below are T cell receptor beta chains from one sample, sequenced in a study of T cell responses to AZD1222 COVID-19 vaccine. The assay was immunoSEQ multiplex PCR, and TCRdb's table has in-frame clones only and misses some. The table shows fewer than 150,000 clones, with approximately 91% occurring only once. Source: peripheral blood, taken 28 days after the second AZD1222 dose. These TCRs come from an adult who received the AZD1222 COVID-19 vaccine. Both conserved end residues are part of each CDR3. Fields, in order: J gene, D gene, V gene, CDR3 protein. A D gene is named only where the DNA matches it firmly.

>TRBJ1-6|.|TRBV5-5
CASSLRVGYSSYNSPLHF
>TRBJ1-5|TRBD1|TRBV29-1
CSVSGQEDQPQHF
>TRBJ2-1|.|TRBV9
CASSSSGIWYNEQFF
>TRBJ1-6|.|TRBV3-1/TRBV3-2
CASSQEGGSPLHF
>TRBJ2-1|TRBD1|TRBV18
CASSRDSYNEQFF
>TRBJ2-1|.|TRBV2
CASSASSSSRNEQFF
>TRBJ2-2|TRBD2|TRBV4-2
CAPTHPRGGLAGELFF
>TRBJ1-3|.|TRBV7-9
CASSLAQRSAGNTIYF
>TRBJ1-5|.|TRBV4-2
CASSQEIDQPQHF
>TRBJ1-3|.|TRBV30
CAWRPAGNTIYF
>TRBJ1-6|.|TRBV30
CAWSVGGHRNSPLHF
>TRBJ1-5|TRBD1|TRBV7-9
CASSPGTGGFQPQHF
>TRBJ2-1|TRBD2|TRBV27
CASSLWLAGDEQFF
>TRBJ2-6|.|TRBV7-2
CASSLRTAISSGANVLTF
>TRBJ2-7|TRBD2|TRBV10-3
CAISAGASGDSSYEQYF
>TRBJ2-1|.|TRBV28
CASSYLSSGTKLYNEQFF
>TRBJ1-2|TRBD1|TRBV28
CASSLGQGYTF
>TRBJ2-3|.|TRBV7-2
CASSLQGNTDTQYF
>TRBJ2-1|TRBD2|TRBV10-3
CAISVSGGRYEQFF
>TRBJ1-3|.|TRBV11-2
CASSLDRVAGNTIYF